There are many counts of the clone carrying this T cell receptor (beta chain). The antigen remains undetermined. The data derive from a study of T cells in Graves' hyperthyroidism and ophthalmopathy. Study-wide results and caveats: Model output signaled ophthalmopathy a median about seven months ahead of onset. Most thyroid clonotypes that were expanded above 0.001 also turned up in blood.

Disease duration was under 3 months in the ophthalmopathy patients, who also had a Clinical Activity Score of at least 3 and a NOSPECS grade of at least 4. Amplification yielded TCR beta CDR3 regions, with RNA transcripts as the source. The TCR CDR3 was amplified in a first-round RT-PCR using the HTBI primer set. MiXCR, applied by TCRdb to the multiplex PCR reads, yields one record per CDR3 protein. The data contain over 350,000 distinct CDR3 sequences, over 12% of them singletons. This clonotype originated in a man aged 45-60 years with Graves' ophthalmopathy. What was sequenced was blood.

CDR3 residues: CASSMQTSAPETQYF. The DNA for the CDR3 is TGTGCCAGCAGCATGCAGACTAGCGCGCCAGAGACCCAGTACTTC. V is TRBV25-1 and J is TRBJ2-5; TRBD2 aligns across 8 bases. The CDR3 sequence is 15 residues long. From germline, CDR1 is MGHDK and CDR2 SYGVNS. V was pared by 6 bases and J by 4 bases, with 10 bases of the junction left unmatched.